The clone carrying this TCR beta chain was detected only a few times. Its antigen is not known. The data are from a study of CD8+ T cells in alopecia areata. Trimming cost V 1 base and J 10 bases, with 4 bases left between them. CDR1 SEHNR and CDR2 FQNEAQ come from the germline V gene (reference sequence). The CDR3 covers 11 residues. General study results and limits: More clonal than normal scalp was lesional scalp, particularly alopecia totalis/universalis.

Once RNA had been extracted, it was reverse transcribed into cDNA to act as the sequencing template. Sequencing used immunoSEQ multiplex PCR; TCRdb keeps in-frame clones, though not all of them. Of just over 150,000 clones in the sample, about 51% are singletons; the top ten hold roughly a fifth. This specimen was CD8+ T cells sorted from blood, taken at week 0. The clonotype was recovered from a human donor with alopecia areata. J is TRBJ1-4 and V is TRBV7-9; D unresolved. The CDR3 region is CASSLETKLFF. The CDR3 DNA follows: TGTGCCAGCAGCTTAGAGACAAAACTGTTTTTT.